A selection of T cell receptor beta chains follows, all from one sample in a study of identical twins. TCRdb reprocessed the 5' RACE reads with MiXCR, giving one entry per CDR3 protein. The sample contains approximately 220,000 distinct CDR3 sequences, around 9.6% of which appear only once. What was sequenced was memory (CD45RO+) T cells sorted from blood. Source of these receptors: a woman between 18 and 29 years old in good health. Both conserved end residues are part of each CDR3. A D gene is named only where the DNA matches it firmly. Clone size is shown for a subset of rows, as once, few, many or a class of expanded clone.

J gene,clone size,D gene,V gene,CDR3 protein,CDR3 DNA
TRBJ2-1,-,-,TRBV12-3/TRBV12-4,CASSTSTSYNEQFF,TGTGCCAGCAGTACCTCCACTAGCTACAATGAGCAGTTCTTC
TRBJ2-2,many,-,TRBV10-3,CATLRGAGELFF,TGTGCCACCCTCCGTGGCGCCGGGGAGCTGTTTTTT
TRBJ2-6,-,-,TRBV6-1,CASSEHLGANVLTF,TGTGCCAGCAGTGAACACCTTGGGGCCAACGTCCTGACTTTC
TRBJ2-7,many,-,TRBV9,CASSVQLGSEQYF,TGTGCCAGCAGCGTACAACTAGGGAGCGAGCAGTACTTC
TRBJ2-5,-,-,TRBV29-1,CSVEDTATNQETQYF,TGCAGCGTTGAAGATACAGCGACTAACCAAGAGACCCAGTACTTC
TRBJ2-7,many,-,TRBV12-3/TRBV12-4,CASSFEQTYEQYF,TGTGCCAGCAGTTTTGAACAGACCTACGAGCAGTACTTC
TRBJ2-1,few,-,TRBV20-1,CSASPFNKGDEQFF,TGCAGTGCTAGTCCCTTCAACAAGGGGGATGAGCAGTTCTTC
TRBJ1-1,-,-,TRBV7-9,CASSSTSAAFF,TGTGCCAGCAGCTCCACATCAGCGGCTTTCTTT
TRBJ1-2,-,-,TRBV20-1,CSAGGQARNYGYTF,TGCAGTGCTGGGGGGCAGGCGCGGAACTATGGCTACACCTTC
TRBJ1-3,few,TRBD1,TRBV13,CASSPETGGANTIYF,TGTGCCAGCAGCCCGGAGACAGGGGGCGCAAACACCATATATTTT
TRBJ1-2,-,-,TRBV11-3,CASSPRQDSGSYGYTF,TGTGCCAGCAGCCCAAGACAAGACAGCGGTTCTTATGGCTACACCTTC
TRBJ2-3,many,-,TRBV2,CASSEEAVSTDTQYF,TGTGCCAGCAGTGAAGAGGCGGTTAGCACAGATACGCAGTATTTT
TRBJ2-1,-,-,TRBV3-1,CASSPVYSSYNEQFF,TGTGCCAGCAGCCCTGTCTACAGCTCCTACAATGAGCAGTTCTTC
TRBJ2-7,many,TRBD1,TRBV20-1,CSANDRGWVEQYF,TGCAGTGCAAACGACAGGGGATGGGTCGAGCAGTACTTC
TRBJ2-2,many,-,TRBV12-3/TRBV12-4,CASSPRGGRGTGELFF,TGTGCCAGCAGCCCTCGTGGGGGGCGCGGAACCGGGGAGCTGTTTTTT
TRBJ2-7,-,TRBD2,TRBV20-1,CSATRTSGFTYEQYF,TGCAGTGCTACGAGGACTAGCGGGTTTACCTACGAGCAGTACTTC
TRBJ1-5,few,-,TRBV10-2,CASSEGTALRQPQHF,TGCGCCAGCAGTGAAGGGACGGCGCTAAGGCAGCCCCAGCATTTT
TRBJ2-7,-,TRBD1,TRBV5-1,CASSVGTGPSEQYF,TGCGCCAGCAGCGTGGGGACAGGACCTAGCGAGCAGTACTTC
TRBJ2-3,many,-,TRBV9,CASSVGGGLKDTQYF,TGTGCCAGCAGCGTAGGAGGGGGACTAAAAGATACGCAGTATTTT
TRBJ2-1,many,-,TRBV29-1,CSVRQNNEQFF,TGCAGCGTCAGACAGAACAATGAGCAGTTCTTC
TRBJ2-7,-,-,TRBV5-1,CASRRDRSYEQYF,TGCGCCAGCAGAAGGGACCGCTCCTACGAGCAGTACTTC
TRBJ2-1,many,TRBD2,TRBV20-1,CSASGRASEQFF,TGCAGTGCTAGCGGGAGGGCCAGTGAGCAGTTCTTC
TRBJ2-1,many,TRBD2,TRBV2,CASSERGSYNEQFF,TGTGCCAGCAGTGAGCGGGGGAGTTACAATGAGCAGTTCTTC
TRBJ2-7,-,-,TRBV15,CATSKGFSGLTYEQYF,TGTGCCACCAGCAAGGGTTTTAGCGGCCTTACCTACGAGCAGTACTTC
TRBJ2-1,-,TRBD2,TRBV30,CAWSAGGLEQFF,TGTGCCTGGAGTGCGGGAGGGCTTGAGCAGTTCTTC
TRBJ2-7,many,-,TRBV12-3/TRBV12-4,CASSLSGAYEQYF,TGTGCCAGCAGCCTATCGGGAGCTTACGAGCAGTACTTC